This T cell receptor beta chain was retrieved from a study of tumor-infiltrating lymphocytes in primary liver carcinoma. Blood RNA came from unsorted whole blood; germline DNA was also extracted. The input was roughly 0.5 ug total RNA; TCR beta cDNA was made from it with a constant-region primer. For TCR beta, libraries were produced by three nested multiplex PCR rounds using slightly modified ARM-PCR. For 10 cycles apiece, the opening two PCR rounds ran with TRBV1-TRBV30 forward primers and a C-beta reverse primer. Via MiXCR, TCRdb re-called the multiplex PCR reads, giving one row per CDR3 protein. The sample yields about 180,000 distinct CDR3 sequences, around 60% seen once. CDR1 and CDR2 (germline): SGHNT, YENEEA. The CDR3 covers 16 residues. For this clonotype: The junction shows a germline mismatch at one end, possibly a read error.

The sequenced material came from peripheral blood. This TCR was recovered from a man aged 40-49 years with primary liver carcinoma and hepatitis B virus infection. This chain joins TRBV11-3 and TRBJ2-2; 7 bases agree with TRBD1. The CDR3: CVSSRDRAWNTGELFF. The CDR3 region has the DNA TGTGTCAGCAGCCGCGACAGGGCGTGGAACACCGGGGAGCTGTTTTTT. Together with reference TRBV11-3 and TRBJ2-2, the CDR3 gives the full variable domain: EAGVVQSPRYKIIEKKQPVAFWCNPISGHNTLYWYLQNLGQGPELLIRYENEEAVDDSQLPKDRFSAERLKGVDSTLKIQPAELGDSAVYLCVSSRDRAWNTGELFFGEGSRLTVL.